This is a list of T cell receptor beta chains from one sample in a study of blood T cell repertoires in COVID-19. Sequencing used immunoSEQ multiplex PCR; TCRdb keeps in-frame clones, though not all of them. The table shows 110,000 to 150,000 clones, with 70% to 90% occurring only once. The sequenced sample was PBMCs or T cells enriched from blood (not recorded which). Receptor source: a middle-aged man who had recovered from COVID-19. CDR3s include the opening cysteine and the closing phenylalanine or tryptophan. Fields, in order: clone size, CDR3 length, V gene, D gene, J gene, CDR3 protein, CDR3 DNA. D genes are given only for firm matches. A clone size is listed for some rows: how often the clone was seen (once, few, many), or a class if it is expanded.

NA	12	TRBV30	TRBD2	TRBJ2-7	CAWTSGTYEQYF	TGTGCCTGGACTAGCGGAACCTACGAGCAGTACTTC
NA	13	TRBV7-9	NA	TRBJ1-1	CASSFDSNTEAFF	TGTGCCAGCAGCTTCGACTCCAACACTGAAGCTTTCTTT
NA	15	TRBV9	NA	TRBJ2-2	CASSVVGANTGELFF	TGTGCCAGCAGCGTAGTCGGGGCGAACACCGGGGAGCTGTTTTTT
NA	14	TRBV19	NA	TRBJ2-7	CASSIGGQTYEQYF	TGTGCCAGTAGTATAGGGGGGCAGACCTACGAGCAGTACTTC
NA	15	TRBV28	NA	TRBJ2-2	CASSVGGEGTGELFF	TGTGCCAGCAGTGTAGGGGGAGAGGGCACCGGGGAGCTGTTTTTT
NA	14	TRBV9	NA	TRBJ2-3	CASSPRLSTDTQYF	TGTGCCAGCAGCCCACGACTGAGCACAGATACGCAGTATTTT
NA	16	TRBV2	TRBD2	TRBJ2-5	CASRGTSGSRVETQYF	TGTGCCAGCAGAGGGACTAGCGGGAGTCGGGTCGAGACCCAGTACTTC
NA	14	TRBV7-9	TRBD2	TRBJ2-5	CASSSRTSGLTQYF	TGTGCCAGCAGCTCGAGGACTAGCGGGTTGACCCAGTACTTC
NA	14	TRBV6-4	NA	TRBJ1-4	CASSLLVGGEKLFF	TGTGCCAGCAGTCTGTTAGTTGGGGGGGAAAAACTGTTTTTT
NA	13	TRBV27	TRBD1	TRBJ1-2	CASSFRGSEGYTF	TGTGCCAGCAGTTTCAGGGGGTCGGAAGGCTACACCTTC
NA	15	TRBV9	NA	TRBJ2-2	CASSPGLGNTGELFF	TGTGCCAGCAGCCCGGGACTCGGGAACACCGGGGAGCTGTTTTTT
once	15	TRBV24-1	TRBD2	TRBJ2-1	CATSDATSQNNEQFF	TGTGCCACCAGTGACGCGACTAGCCAGAACAATGAGCAGTTCTTC
NA	12	TRBV7-9	NA	TRBJ1-1	CASSLSPGEAFF	TGTGCCAGCAGCTTATCGCCGGGTGAAGCTTTCTTT
NA	15	TRBV5-1	NA	TRBJ1-5	CASSLYGNSNQPQHF	TGCGCCAGCAGCTTGTACGGGAATAGCAATCAGCCCCAGCATTTT
NA	15	TRBV6-5	TRBD1	TRBJ1-5	CASNPQGAGNQPQHF	TGTGCCAGCAACCCACAGGGGGCGGGCAATCAGCCCCAGCATTTT
NA	17	TRBV19	TRBD1	TRBJ1-5	CASRGTIGTGGNQPQHF	TGTGCCAGTAGGGGAACTATCGGGACAGGGGGGAATCAGCCCCAGCATTTT
NA	14	TRBV24-1	TRBD1	TRBJ2-1	CATSDRDRWNEQFF	TGTGCCACCAGTGACCGGGACAGGTGGAATGAGCAGTTCTTC
NA	14	TRBV19	NA	TRBJ1-5	CASSIGTDNQPQHF	TGTGCCAGTAGTATAGGGACAGACAATCAGCCCCAGCATTTT
NA	16	TRBV3-1/TRBV3-2	TRBD2	TRBJ2-4	CASSPELAGAKNIQYF	TGTGCCAGCAGTCCCGAACTAGCGGGAGCCAAAAACATTCAGTACTTC
NA	12	TRBV27	NA	TRBJ2-2	CASSLLTGELFF	TGTGCCAGCAGTTTACTCACCGGGGAGCTGTTTTTT
NA	13	TRBV27	NA	TRBJ1-1	CASSSRGRTEAFF	TGTGCCAGCAGTTCCCGCGGGAGGACTGAAGCTTTCTTT
NA	13	TRBV20-1	TRBD1	TRBJ1-4	CSASPGQDEKLFF	TGCAGTGCGAGTCCGGGACAGGACGAAAAACTGTTTTTT
NA	14	TRBV5-1	TRBD1	TRBJ2-5	CASSPSTGEETQYF	TGCGCCAGCAGTCCGTCCACAGGGGAGGAGACCCAGTACTTC
NA	15	TRBV14	NA	TRBJ1-3	CASSQERLSGNTIYF	TGTGCCAGCAGCCAAGAGCGGTTATCTGGAAACACCATATATTTT
NA	15	TRBV5-5	TRBD1	TRBJ2-2	CASSKRQGEDGELFF	TGTGCCAGCAGCAAAAGACAGGGGGAAGACGGGGAGCTGTTTTTT
NA	19	TRBV11-2	TRBD1	TRBJ1-1	CASSLGAGTGGARNTEAFF	TGTGCCAGCAGCTTAGGAGCCGGGACAGGGGGGGCCCGGAACACTGAAGCTTTCTTT
NA	14	TRBV3-1/TRBV3-2	TRBD1	TRBJ1-1	CASSQNDRGRRAFF	TGTGCCAGCAGCCAAAATGACAGGGGGAGGAGAGCTTTCTTT
NA	16	TRBV19	TRBD2	TRBJ2-3	CASSIELAGGADTQYF	TGTGCCAGTAGTATCGAACTAGCGGGAGGGGCAGATACGCAGTATTTT
once	16	TRBV4-3	TRBD1	TRBJ1-1	CASSYWTGGTVTEAFF	TGCGCCAGCAGCTACTGGACAGGGGGAACAGTCACTGAAGCTTTCTTT
NA	16	TRBV6-2/TRBV6-3	TRBD2	TRBJ2-3	CASSSGLAGGADTQYF	TGTGCCAGCAGTTCGGGACTAGCGGGGGGGGCAGATACGCAGTATTTT
NA	15	TRBV6-5	NA	TRBJ1-3	CASSRTVSTGNTIYF	TGTGCCAGCAGCCGGACAGTTTCAACGGGAAACACCATATATTTT
NA	13	TRBV29-1	NA	TRBJ1-5	CSVDPGGGQPQHF	TGCAGCGTTGATCCGGGGGGAGGTCAGCCCCAGCATTTT
few	14	TRBV27	NA	TRBJ1-4	CASSLGQTNEKLFF	TGTGCCAGCAGTTTAGGCCAGACTAATGAAAAACTGTTTTTT
NA	16	TRBV20-1	TRBD2	TRBJ2-3	CSASPILAGVTDTQYF	TGCAGTGCTAGTCCAATCCTAGCGGGAGTTACAGATACGCAGTATTTT
NA	19	TRBV7-8	NA	TRBJ1-5	CASSSLLGAGGSGNQPQHF	TGTGCCAGCAGCTCACTTCTAGGGGCCGGGGGGTCTGGGAATCAGCCCCAGCATTTT
once	14	TRBV28	NA	TRBJ1-1	CASRIRGSWTEAFF	TGTGCCAGCAGGATCAGGGGTTCGTGGACTGAAGCTTTCTTT
once	16	TRBV2	TRBD1	TRBJ1-5	CASSEEPGQGNQPQHF	TGTGCCAGCAGTGAAGAGCCAGGACAGGGCAATCAGCCCCAGCATTTT
NA	15	TRBV27	NA	TRBJ1-1	CASSFRGHGNTEAFF	TGTGCCAGCAGTTTCCGTGGTCACGGGAACACTGAAGCTTTCTTT
NA	15	TRBV28	NA	TRBJ1-1	CASITPGMLNTEAFF	TGTGCCAGCATCACCCCGGGGATGCTGAACACTGAAGCTTTCTTT
NA	16	TRBV11-3	TRBD2	TRBJ2-7	CASSLESASGSGEQYF	TGTGCCAGCAGCTTAGAGTCTGCTAGCGGGAGCGGAGAGCAGTACTTC
NA	15	TRBV6-5	TRBD1	TRBJ2-2	CASRKTGTDTGELFF	TGTGCCAGCAGGAAGACAGGGACGGACACCGGGGAGCTGTTTTTT
NA	17	TRBV28	TRBD1	TRBJ2-3	CASSLWSGQGSADTQYF	TGTGCCAGCAGTTTATGGAGCGGACAGGGGTCCGCAGATACGCAGTATTTT
once	17	TRBV28	NA	TRBJ2-1	CASSSSGNLAGHNEQFF	TGTGCCAGCAGTTCCTCGGGGAATCTCGCTGGCCACAATGAGCAGTTCTTC
NA	13	TRBV5-1	TRBD2	TRBJ2-1	CASSLMPGGEQFF	TGCGCCAGCAGCTTGATGCCGGGGGGAGAGCAGTTCTTC
NA	16	TRBV4-1	NA	TRBJ2-2	CASSQEGRGDTGELFF	TGCGCCAGCAGCCAAGAGGGCAGGGGCGACACCGGGGAGCTGTTTTTT
NA	17	TRBV7-2	NA	TRBJ2-7	CASSLPRGILSSYEQYF	TGTGCCAGCAGCTTGCCCCGCGGGATCTTAAGCTCCTACGAGCAGTACTTC
NA	15	TRBV28	NA	TRBJ1-1	CASSTAGKGQAEAFF	TGTGCCAGCAGTACCGCGGGAAAAGGGCAGGCTGAAGCTTTCTTT
NA	13	TRBV24-1	TRBD1	TRBJ1-1	CATRQGANTEAFF	TGTGCCACCCGACAGGGGGCGAACACTGAAGCTTTCTTT
NA	13	TRBV12-3/TRBV12-4	TRBD1	TRBJ2-2	CASSKTGERELFF	TGTGCCAGCAGCAAGACAGGGGAAAGGGAGCTGTTTTTT
NA	13	TRBV12-3/TRBV12-4	NA	TRBJ2-1	CASSPRKYNEQFF	TGTGCCAGCAGTCCCAGGAAATACAATGAGCAGTTCTTC
NA	16	TRBV5-1	TRBD2	TRBJ2-1	CASSFTSGRASNEQFF	TGCGCCAGCAGCTTCACTAGCGGGAGGGCCTCAAATGAGCAGTTCTTC
NA	17	TRBV5-1	TRBD2	TRBJ2-3	CASSKGLAGVVADTQYF	TGCGCCAGCAGCAAGGGACTAGCGGGAGTCGTTGCAGATACGCAGTATTTT
once	14	TRBV7-2	NA	TRBJ2-4	CASRDSLAKNIQYF	TGTGCCAGCAGGGACAGTTTAGCCAAAAACATTCAGTACTTC
NA	15	TRBV15	NA	TRBJ2-6	CATSRSISGANVLTF	TGTGCCACCAGCAGATCTATCTCTGGGGCCAACGTCCTGACTTTC